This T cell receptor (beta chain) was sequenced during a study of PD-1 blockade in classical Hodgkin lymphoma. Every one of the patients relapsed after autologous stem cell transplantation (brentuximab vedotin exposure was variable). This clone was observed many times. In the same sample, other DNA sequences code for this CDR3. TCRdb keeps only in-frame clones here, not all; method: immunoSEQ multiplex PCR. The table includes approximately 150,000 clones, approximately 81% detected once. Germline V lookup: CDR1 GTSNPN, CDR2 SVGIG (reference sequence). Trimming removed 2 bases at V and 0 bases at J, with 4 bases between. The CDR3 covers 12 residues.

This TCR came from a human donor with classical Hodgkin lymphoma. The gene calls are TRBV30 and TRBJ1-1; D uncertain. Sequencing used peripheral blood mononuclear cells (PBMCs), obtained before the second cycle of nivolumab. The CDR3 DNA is TGTGCCTGGAGTCCCCTGAACACTGAAGCTTTCTTT. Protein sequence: CAWSPLNTEAFF.